The 20 T cell receptor beta chains below come from one sample, sequenced in a study of blood T cell repertoires in COVID-19 (dated by TCRdb to about 2020). Library preparation employed the immunoSEQ multiplex PCR assay. TCRdb limited this immuneACCESS table to in-frame rearrangements with V and J called. A share of clones is missing; checked studies link under half to unresolved V genes, and the rest is unexplained. The sample table contains more than 150,000 clones; only one count was recorded for about 80% of them. In total, the top ten clones hold approximately 15% of the sample. Sequencing was done on a sample of PBMCs or T cells enriched from blood (not recorded which). These receptors were collected from a man aged 60 to 75 who had been exposed to COVID-19.

V and J are TRBV10-3 and TRBJ1-6, with TRBD1 as a possible D gene (5 bases). Trimming shortened V by 2 bases and J by 6 bases, and 17 bases separated the two germline ends. This CDR3 has 17 residues. In germline, CDR1 is ENHRY, CDR2 SYGVKD. The CDR3 loop reads CAISERQGGGFNSPLHF. The CDR3 DNA sequence: TGTGCCATCAGTGAGCGCCAGGGAGGCGGATTTAATTCACCCCTCCACTTT.

The V call is TRBV5-1, the J call TRBJ1-2; the D gene is possibly TRBD1 (6 bases). Trimming pared 5 bases from V and 3 bases from J, leaving 11 bases between. Per the germline V gene, CDR1 is SGHRS and CDR2 is YFSETQ. The CDR3 runs 13 residues. CDR3 coding DNA: TGCGCCAGCAGTTTGTCAGGGGACTATGGCTACACCTTC. The encoded protein is CASSLSGDYGYTF.

CDR3 loop: CASSLAGTGVHEQYF. The CDR3 DNA reads as TGCGCCAGCAGCTTGGCCGGGACAGGGGTTCACGAGCAGTACTTC. The rearrangement uses TRBV5-1 and TRBJ2-7; 10 nucleotides align to TRBD1. Germline V gives CDR1 SGHRS, CDR2 YFSETQ. The J segment lost 5 bases and the V segment lost 0 bases, leaving 5 bases of the junction unmatched. This CDR3 contains 15 residues.

The J gene is TRBJ1-2, the V gene TRBV5-1, with 9 bases aligning to TRBD1. With 5 bases clipped from V and 7 bases from J, the junction kept 9 bases outside the gene matches. This CDR3 has 14 amino acids. Germline V gene sequence: CDR1 SGHRS, CDR2 YFSETQ. The CDR3 DNA reads TGCGCCAGCAGACCCGGGACAGGGTTAGGTGGCTACACCTTC. This sequence encodes CASRPGTGLGGYTF.

The chain recombines TRBV19 with TRBJ2-3; D ambiguous. The CDR3 sequence is 15 residues long. CDR1 and CDR2 from the germline V gene are LNHDA and SQIVND (reference sequence). V lost 5 bases and J lost 1, with 13 bases in between. For the CDR3, the DNA is TGTGCCAGTAGTTTGTCCTCGGTAGGCACAGATACGCAGTATTTT. Residues: CASSLSSVGTDTQYF.

The chain recombines TRBV28 with TRBJ1-5; D call uncertain. The V gene lost 5 bases and the J gene lost 6 bases, with 8 bases spanning the gap. The CDR3 length is 12 residues. Germline V gene lookup returns CDR1 MDHEN and CDR2 SYDVKM. DNA of the CDR3: TGTGCCAGCAGTCCCTTTCGTCAGCCCCAGCATTTT. Translation gives CASSPFRQPQHF.

The gene calls are TRBV27 and TRBJ2-7; the D gene is possibly TRBD2 (6 bases). Germline-derived CDR1 and CDR2 are MNHEY and SMNVEV (reference sequence). V was trimmed by 2 bases and J by 4 bases, leaving 15 bases between them. This CDR3 has 15 residues. CDR3 protein: CASSLGTGTQYEQYF. In nucleotides, the CDR3 is TGTGCCAGCAGTTTAGGGACCGGGACTCAATACGAGCAGTACTTC.

This chain connects TRBV7-9 to TRBJ2-1, with a tentative D call TRBD1 (6 bases). Germline V gene lookup returns CDR1 SEHNR and CDR2 FQNEAQ (reference sequence). The CDR3 consists of 14 residues. The V gene lost 1 base and the J gene lost 4 bases, with 8 bases spanning the gap. The CDR3 nucleotides read TGTGCCAGCAGCTTAGGTCAGGGGTACAATGAGCAGTTCTTC. The encoded protein is CASSLGQGYNEQFF.

The chain recombines TRBV6-5 with TRBJ1-3; 9 nucleotides line up with TRBD1. This CDR3 comprises 14 residues. V gave up 5 bases and J gave up 7 bases; unmatched junction bases: 6. Germline V gives CDR1 MNHEY, CDR2 SVGAGI. The CDR3 is CASSNRDRVNTIYF. The CDR3 coding sequence is TGTGCCAGCAGTAACCGGGACAGGGTCAACACCATATATTTT.

This clone was seen a few times. The chain joins TRBV27 to TRBJ1-5, with 8 bases lining up with TRBD1. Germline loops: CDR1 MNHEY, CDR2 SMNVEV (reference sequence). V shed 5 bases and J 2 bases; nucleotides not matched to a gene: 5. The CDR3 loop spans 15 amino acids. The CDR3 loop is CASSARTGRNQPQHF. DNA for the CDR3: TGTGCCAGCAGTGCTCGGACAGGGCGCAATCAGCCCCAGCATTTT.

The genes are TRBV3-1 (or the pseudogene TRBV3-2) and TRBJ1-1; the D is unclear. Germline-derived CDR1 and CDR2 are LGHDT and YNNKEL (reference sequence). CDR3 length: 17 residues. V was clipped by 3 bases and J by 1 base, with 18 bases between them. The CDR3 sequence is CASSHFPASTGNTEAFF. The CDR3 DNA follows: TGTGCCAGCAGCCATTTCCCCGCCTCCACGGGGAACACTGAAGCTTTCTTT.

The V gene is TRBV7-3, the J gene TRBJ1-2; D is undetermined. The CDR3 loop spans 13 amino acids. The ends were cut back, 2 bases at V and 4 bases at J, with 8 bases in the middle. The germline V gene has CDR1 SGHTA and CDR2 FQGTGA. Here the CDR3 reads CASSLSVSYGYTF. The CDR3 DNA reads as TGTGCCAGCAGCTTATCTGTCAGCTATGGCTACACCTTC.

This clone was seen more than once but under ten times. The V call is TRBV9, the J call TRBJ2-7, with TRBD2 identical over 11 bases. The CDR3 has 17 amino acids. Germline CDR1 SGDLS, CDR2 YYNGEE. V trimming: 0 bases; J trimming: 2 bases; junction bases outside the gene matches: 7. The CDR3 sequence: CASSVGHSGRAPYEQYF. CDR3 bases: TGTGCCAGCAGCGTAGGCCATAGCGGGAGGGCCCCCTACGAGCAGTACTTC.

A few counts support this clone. The CDR3 DNA reads TGTGCCAGCAGCCCCGACAACGGGGTCGGCCGGGAGACCCAGTACTTC. As protein: CASSPDNGVGRETQYF. This rearrangement joins TRBV9 to TRBJ2-5; a possible D gene is TRBD2 (5 bases). CDR3 length: 16 residues. V gave up 4 bases and J gave up 5 bases, with 21 bases separating them. Germline lookup yields CDR1 SGDLS and CDR2 YYNGEE.

V is TRBV5-1 and J is TRBJ2-1; possibly TRBD2 for D (5 bases). This CDR3 is 15 amino acids long. Trimming took 1 base from V and 7 from J, leaving 15 bases between them. Germline-derived CDR1 and CDR2 are SGHRS and YFSETQ. CDR3 sequence: CASSLLSGFGNEQFF. The CDR3 DNA reads as TGCGCCAGCAGCTTGTTGAGCGGCTTTGGGAATGAGCAGTTCTTC.

The rearrangement uses TRBV2 and TRBJ1-1, with a tentative D call TRBD1 (6 bases). The CDR3 totals 15 residues. Germline lookup yields CDR1 SNHLY and CDR2 FYNNEI. The germline V and J ends were trimmed by 5 bases and 1 base, with 14 bases remaining between them. CDR3 bases: TGTGCCAGCAGTTCAGGGGACGGGAAGAACACTGAAGCTTTCTTT. Protein product: CASSSGDGKNTEAFF.

The chain joins TRBV19 to TRBJ2-1; 8 bases map to TRBD2. Germline CDR1 and CDR2: LNHDA and SQIVND (reference sequence). The CDR3 is 14 residues long. With V trimmed by 7 bases and J by 10 bases, 12 bases remained unmatched. The CDR3 region is CASNPAGDTREQFF. In nucleotides, the CDR3 is TGTGCCAGTAACCCAGCGGGAGATACACGGGAGCAGTTCTTC.

The genes are TRBV19 and TRBJ2-1; TRBD1 aligns across 7 bases. Trimming cost V 8 bases and J 0 bases; bases outside gene matches: 4. This CDR3 region has 14 residues. Germline lookup yields CDR1 LNHDA and CDR2 SQIVND (reference sequence). CDR3 DNA: TGTGCCAGTCGGGACAGCGCCTCCTACAATGAGCAGTTCTTC. It yields the protein CASRDSASYNEQFF.

This rearrangement joins TRBV5-1 to TRBJ2-5, with 14 bases lining up with TRBD2. The CDR3 is made up of 18 amino acids. Trimming took 1 base from V and 1 from J; bases not matched to a gene: 6. Germline V gene data show CDR1 as SGHRS and CDR2 as YFSETQ. The CDR3 nucleotides read TGCGCCAGCAGCTTGATACCGGGACTAGCGGGGGCCCAAGAGACCCAGTACTTC. It is translated as CASSLIPGLAGAQETQYF. The full variable domain, completed using reference TRBV5-1 and TRBJ2-5, is KAGVTQTPRYLIKTRGQQVTLSCSPISGHRSVSWYQQTPGQGLQFLFEYFSETQRNKGNFPGRFSGRQFSNSRSEMNVSTLELGDSALYLCASSLIPGLAGAQETQYFGPGTRLLVL.

The chain combines TRBV7-2 with TRBJ2-5; TRBD2 matches 7 bases. The CDR3 spans 15 residues. Germline CDR1 is SGHTA and CDR2 is FQGNSA. J was trimmed by 3 bases and V by 2 bases; bases with no gene match: 6. The DNA for the CDR3 is TGTGCCAGCAGCTTACTTCGCGGGAGCAAAGAGACCCAGTACTTC. It codes for CASSLLRGSKETQYF.